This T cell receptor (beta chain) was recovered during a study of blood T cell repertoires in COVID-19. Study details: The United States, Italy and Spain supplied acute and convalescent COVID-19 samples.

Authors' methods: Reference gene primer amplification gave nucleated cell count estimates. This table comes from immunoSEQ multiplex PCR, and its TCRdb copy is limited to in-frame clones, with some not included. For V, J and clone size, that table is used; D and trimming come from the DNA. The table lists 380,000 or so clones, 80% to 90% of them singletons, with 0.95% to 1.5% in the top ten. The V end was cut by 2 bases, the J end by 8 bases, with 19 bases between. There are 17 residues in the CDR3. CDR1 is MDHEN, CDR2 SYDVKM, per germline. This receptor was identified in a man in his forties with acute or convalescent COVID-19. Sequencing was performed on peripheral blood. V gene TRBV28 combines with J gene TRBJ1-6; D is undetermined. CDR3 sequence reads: CASSLPATFGVDSPLHF. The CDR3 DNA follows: TGTGCCAGCAGTTTACCGGCTACCTTCGGGGTAGATTCACCCCTCCACTTT.